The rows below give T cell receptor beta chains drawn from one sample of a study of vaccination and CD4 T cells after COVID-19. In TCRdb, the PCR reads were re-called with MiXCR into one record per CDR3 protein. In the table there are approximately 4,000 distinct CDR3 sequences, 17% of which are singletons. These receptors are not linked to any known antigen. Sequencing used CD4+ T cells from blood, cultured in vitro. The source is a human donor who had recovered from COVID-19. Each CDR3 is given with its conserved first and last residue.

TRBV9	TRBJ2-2	CASSVAYQGIAGELFF
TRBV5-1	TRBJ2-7	CAILPGTEDSYEQYF
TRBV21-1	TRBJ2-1	CASSKGDNSYNEQFF
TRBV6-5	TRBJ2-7	CASSSSGGTTYEQYF
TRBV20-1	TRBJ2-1	CSAWRLAGNNEQFF
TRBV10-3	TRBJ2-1	CAISGSGRYYNEQFF
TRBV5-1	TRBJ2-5	CASSLRLSAQETQYF
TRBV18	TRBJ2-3	CASFTGADTQYF
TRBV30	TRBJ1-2	CAADGRNGYTF
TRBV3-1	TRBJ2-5	CASRPGAGTQYF
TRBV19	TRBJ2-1	CASSIKRGGNNEQFF
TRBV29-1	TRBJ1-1	CSVQTGGTEAFF
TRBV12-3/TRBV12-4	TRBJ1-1	CASSFRGGMNTEAFF
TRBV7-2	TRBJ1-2	CASSLARGNYGYTF
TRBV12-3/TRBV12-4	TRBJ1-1	CASSRGPTSTEAFF
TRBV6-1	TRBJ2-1	CASTEQRGGPNEQFF
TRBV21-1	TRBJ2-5	CASSKPQRPQETQYF
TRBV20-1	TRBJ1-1	CSATSPVNTEAFF
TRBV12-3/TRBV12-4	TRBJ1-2	CASSSQGAKGYTF
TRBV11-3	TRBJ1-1	CASSLNPTEAFF
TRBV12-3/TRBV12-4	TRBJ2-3	CASSYGLAGGRDTQYF
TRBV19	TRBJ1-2	CASSPKGTGALNYGYTF